This record covers a single T cell receptor beta chain. Its antigen is currently unknown. This sample was taken from a study of cytomegalovirus exposure and HLA in healthy donors. Study conclusions and caveats: Confirmation was obtained in vitro that a few CMV-associated chains are specific for CMV antigens.

V lost 3 bases to trimming and J lost 5 bases; unmatched junction nucleotides: 1. From germline, CDR1 is SNHLY and CDR2 FYNNEI. This CDR3 contains 13 residues. The PCR employed 60 Vbeta primers together with 13 Jbeta primers. Measured with immunoSEQ multiplex PCR; TCRdb has only the in-frame clones, and not every one. This table holds 150,000 to 200,000 clones, under 80% found once. The chain recombines TRBV2 with TRBJ2-7, with 10 bases lining up with TRBD2. This TCR was sampled from a female donor in good health and CMV-seronegative. Sequences were obtained from PBMCs. The CDR3 is CASSDGTSDEQYF. DNA for the CDR3: TGTGCCAGCAGTGACGGGACTAGCGACGAGCAGTACTTC.